A selection of T cell receptor beta chains follows, all from one sample in a study of T cells in tumors after PD-1 blockade. Clones were sequenced by immunoSEQ multiplex PCR, and TCRdb holds only the in-frame ones, with some missing. The table lists about 33,000 clones, just under 80% of them singletons. The sequences come from PBMCs, collected before anti-PD-1 treatment. The receptor set was obtained from a human donor with basal cell carcinoma. The CDR3 runs from the conserved cysteine through the conserved F or W. The order of the fields is V gene, CDR3 length, clone size, D gene, J gene, CDR3 DNA, CDR3 protein. The D gene is left open where the match is weak. Part of the rows lack a size; the others show once, few, many or a class for expanded clones.

V gene: TRBV13; CDR3 length: 15; clone size: .; D gene: TRBD1; J gene: TRBJ2-7; CDR3 DNA: TGTGCCAGCAGCGGAGACAGGGGCCACCCCTACGAGCAGTACTTC; CDR3 protein: CASSGDRGHPYEQYF
V gene: TRBV19; CDR3 length: 14; clone size: .; D gene: TRBD2; J gene: TRBJ2-3; CDR3 DNA: TGTGCCAGTAGTAGCGGGGGGGGCCCAGATACGCAGTATTTT; CDR3 protein: CASSSGGGPDTQYF
V gene: TRBV29-1; CDR3 length: 13; clone size: .; D gene: .; J gene: TRBJ2-3; CDR3 DNA: TGCAGCGTTCTGGGGGAGAGCGCAGATACGCAGTATTTT; CDR3 protein: CSVLGESADTQYF
V gene: TRBV6-2/TRBV6-3; CDR3 length: 12; clone size: .; D gene: .; J gene: TRBJ2-3; CDR3 DNA: TGTGCCAGCAGTTACGGTACAGATACGCAGTATTTT; CDR3 protein: CASSYGTDTQYF
V gene: TRBV18; CDR3 length: 15; clone size: .; D gene: .; J gene: TRBJ1-1; CDR3 DNA: TGTGCCAGCTCACCACTCATGGAATTGAACACTGAAGCTTTCTTT; CDR3 protein: CASSPLMELNTEAFF
V gene: TRBV6-5; CDR3 length: 13; clone size: .; D gene: .; J gene: TRBJ1-2; CDR3 DNA: TGTGCCAGCAGTTCTAACGGTGGCTATGGCTACACCTTC; CDR3 protein: CASSSNGGYGYTF
V gene: TRBV2; CDR3 length: 18; clone size: .; D gene: TRBD1; J gene: TRBJ2-3; CDR3 DNA: TGTGCCAGCACTCGGGACAGGGGAGTGGGGTCAGGCACAGATACGCAGTATTTT; CDR3 protein: CASTRDRGVGSGTDTQYF
V gene: TRBV25-1; CDR3 length: 14; clone size: .; D gene: TRBD2; J gene: TRBJ2-5; CDR3 DNA: TGTGCCAGCAGGGTAACTAGCGGCCAAGAGACCCAGTACTTC; CDR3 protein: CASRVTSGQETQYF
V gene: TRBV10-2; CDR3 length: 14; clone size: .; D gene: TRBD1; J gene: TRBJ1-6; CDR3 DNA: TGCGCCAGCAGCACCGGGACAGGAGAATCACCCCTCCACTTT; CDR3 protein: CASSTGTGESPLHF
V gene: TRBV5-1; CDR3 length: 16; clone size: .; D gene: .; J gene: TRBJ2-1; CDR3 DNA: TGCGCCAGCAGCCCGAACCACCGGACTTGGAACAATGAGCAGTTCTTC; CDR3 protein: CASSPNHRTWNNEQFF
V gene: TRBV12-3/TRBV12-4; CDR3 length: 12; clone size: .; D gene: .; J gene: TRBJ2-7; CDR3 DNA: TGTGCCAGCAGCTGGGATTCCTACGAGCAGTACTTC; CDR3 protein: CASSWDSYEQYF
V gene: TRBV27; CDR3 length: 15; clone size: once; D gene: .; J gene: TRBJ2-3; CDR3 DNA: TGTGCCAGCAGTTTATCAGGGACGGGGAGAGATACGCAGTATTTT; CDR3 protein: CASSLSGTGRDTQYF
V gene: TRBV6-1; CDR3 length: 13; clone size: .; D gene: .; J gene: TRBJ1-3; CDR3 DNA: TGTGCCAGCAGTGAAGGGGCTGGAAACACCATATATTTT; CDR3 protein: CASSEGAGNTIYF
V gene: TRBV10-2; CDR3 length: 14; clone size: .; D gene: TRBD1; J gene: TRBJ2-7; CDR3 DNA: TGCGCCAGCAAGCCGGGACAGGGGTCTAACGAGCAGTACTTC; CDR3 protein: CASKPGQGSNEQYF
V gene: TRBV2; CDR3 length: 15; clone size: few; D gene: TRBD1; J gene: TRBJ2-2; CDR3 DNA: TGTGCCAGCAGTGAAGGGACAGGGTCTTCGGGGGAGCTGTTTTTT; CDR3 protein: CASSEGTGSSGELFF
V gene: TRBV12-3/TRBV12-4; CDR3 length: 11; clone size: .; D gene: .; J gene: TRBJ2-1; CDR3 DNA: TGTGCCAGCAGTACGACCCATGAGCAGTTCTTC; CDR3 protein: CASSTTHEQFF
V gene: TRBV4-1; CDR3 length: 11; clone size: .; D gene: .; J gene: TRBJ2-4; CDR3 DNA: TGCGCCAGCAGCCAATCACACATTCAGTACTTC; CDR3 protein: CASSQSHIQYF
V gene: TRBV5-8; CDR3 length: 13; clone size: .; D gene: .; J gene: TRBJ1-1; CDR3 DNA: TGTGCCAGCAGCCCCACATGGAACACTGAAGCTTTCTTT; CDR3 protein: CASSPTWNTEAFF
V gene: TRBV5-4; CDR3 length: 15; clone size: few; D gene: .; J gene: TRBJ2-1; CDR3 DNA: TGTGCCAGCAGCTTGGGCGGTATGAGGAACAATGAGCAGTTCTTC; CDR3 protein: CASSLGGMRNNEQFF
V gene: TRBV6-4; CDR3 length: 15; clone size: .; D gene: TRBD2; J gene: TRBJ2-1; CDR3 DNA: TGTGCCAGCAGTGACTCCACGGGAGGGGATGATGAGCAGTTCTTC; CDR3 protein: CASSDSTGGDDEQFF
V gene: TRBV11-3; CDR3 length: 18; clone size: .; D gene: .; J gene: TRBJ2-1; CDR3 DNA: TGTGCCAGCAGACACCGCCAATCGGGGGCACGAACCTACAATGAGCAGTTCTTC; CDR3 protein: CASRHRQSGARTYNEQFF
V gene: TRBV10-3; CDR3 length: 14; clone size: .; D gene: .; J gene: TRBJ1-1; CDR3 DNA: TGTGCCATCAGTGAGGGGGGACCTTACACTGAAGCTTTCTTT; CDR3 protein: CAISEGGPYTEAFF
V gene: TRBV6-4; CDR3 length: 16; clone size: once; D gene: TRBD2; J gene: TRBJ2-1; CDR3 DNA: TGTGCCAGCAGTGACTCGATCCGGGACTACGGGGATGAGCAGTTCTTC; CDR3 protein: CASSDSIRDYGDEQFF
V gene: TRBV19; CDR3 length: 15; clone size: .; D gene: .; J gene: TRBJ1-5; CDR3 DNA: TGTGCCACACAATCCGGGGGAGGAGGCAATCAGCCCCAGCATTTT; CDR3 protein: CATQSGGGGNQPQHF
V gene: TRBV28; CDR3 length: 14; clone size: medium-sized; D gene: .; J gene: TRBJ1-5; CDR3 DNA: TGTGCCAGCAAAGGTTGGGGGGATAATCAGCCCCAGCATTTT; CDR3 protein: CASKGWGDNQPQHF
V gene: TRBV6-5; CDR3 length: 13; clone size: .; D gene: TRBD1; J gene: TRBJ1-2; CDR3 DNA: TGTGCCAGCCTAAGACAGGGTCCCTATGGCTACACCTTC; CDR3 protein: CASLRQGPYGYTF
V gene: TRBV28; CDR3 length: 16; clone size: .; D gene: TRBD2; J gene: TRBJ2-2; CDR3 DNA: TGTGCCAGCAGCAAACTAGCGGGAGTCGAGACCGGGGAGCTGTTTTTT; CDR3 protein: CASSKLAGVETGELFF
V gene: TRBV9; CDR3 length: 15; clone size: .; D gene: .; J gene: TRBJ2-7; CDR3 DNA: TGTGCCAGCAGCGTAGGTACGGCGAGCTCCTACGAGCAGTACTTC; CDR3 protein: CASSVGTASSYEQYF
V gene: TRBV28; CDR3 length: 16; clone size: .; D gene: .; J gene: TRBJ2-5; CDR3 DNA: TGTGCCAGCAGTTTGGAAGGCCTGAAATTGAGAGAGACCCAGTACTTC; CDR3 protein: CASSLEGLKLRETQYF
V gene: TRBV12-3/TRBV12-4; CDR3 length: 13; clone size: few; D gene: .; J gene: TRBJ2-2; CDR3 DNA: TGTGCCAGCCAGGCCGGGGTGGTCGGGGAGCTGTTTTTT; CDR3 protein: CASQAGVVGELFF
V gene: TRBV10-3; CDR3 length: 14; clone size: .; D gene: .; J gene: TRBJ2-7; CDR3 DNA: TGTGCCATCAGTGAGTCGACTGGACTCTACGAGCAGTACTTC; CDR3 protein: CAISESTGLYEQYF
V gene: TRBV6-5; CDR3 length: 13; clone size: .; D gene: .; J gene: TRBJ2-7; CDR3 DNA: TGTGCCAGCCGTAGCCGGGCCACCTACGAGCAGTACTTC; CDR3 protein: CASRSRATYEQYF
V gene: TRBV19; CDR3 length: 14; clone size: .; D gene: TRBD2; J gene: TRBJ2-3; CDR3 DNA: TGTGCCAGTACCCCGAGCGGGACCGCAGATACGCAGTATTTT; CDR3 protein: CASTPSGTADTQYF
V gene: TRBV10-3; CDR3 length: 16; clone size: .; D gene: TRBD1; J gene: TRBJ2-6; CDR3 DNA: TGTGCCATCAGTGAGGCCGACAGGGTTGGGGCCAACGTCCTGACTTTC; CDR3 protein: CAISEADRVGANVLTF
V gene: TRBV11-1; CDR3 length: 14; clone size: .; D gene: TRBD1; J gene: TRBJ1-4; CDR3 DNA: TGTGCCAGCAGCACCAGGGGGCGCGATGAAAAACTGTTTTTT; CDR3 protein: CASSTRGRDEKLFF
V gene: TRBV14; CDR3 length: 14; clone size: .; D gene: TRBD2; J gene: TRBJ2-7; CDR3 DNA: TGTGCCAGCAGCCAACAACTAGCGGGAAACGAGCAGTACTTC; CDR3 protein: CASSQQLAGNEQYF
V gene: TRBV5-1; CDR3 length: 16; clone size: .; D gene: .; J gene: TRBJ2-3; CDR3 DNA: TGCGCCAGCAGCTTGCGCGGCTACGTGGGGACAGATACGCAGTATTTT; CDR3 protein: CASSLRGYVGTDTQYF
V gene: TRBV5-1; CDR3 length: 15; clone size: .; D gene: .; J gene: TRBJ2-7; CDR3 DNA: TGCGCCAGCAGCCGTTTTGGCGGGGATTCCTACGAGCAGTACTTC; CDR3 protein: CASSRFGGDSYEQYF
V gene: TRBV6-5; CDR3 length: 14; clone size: once; D gene: .; J gene: TRBJ1-5; CDR3 DNA: TGTGCCAGCAGTTACGGGGCAGCTGATCAGCCCCAGCATTTT; CDR3 protein: CASSYGAADQPQHF
V gene: TRBV7-2; CDR3 length: 12; clone size: .; D gene: .; J gene: TRBJ1-1; CDR3 DNA: TGTGCCAGCAGCTTAGCCAGGGTTGAAGCTTTCTTT; CDR3 protein: CASSLARVEAFF
V gene: TRBV7-3; CDR3 length: 16; clone size: .; D gene: TRBD2; J gene: TRBJ2-5; CDR3 DNA: TGTGCCAGCAGTTACGCTCGGGGGGGCGCATGGGAGACCCAGTACTTC; CDR3 protein: CASSYARGGAWETQYF
V gene: TRBV30; CDR3 length: 13; clone size: once; D gene: .; J gene: TRBJ1-2; CDR3 DNA: TGTGCCTGGAGTGCAGGGGCTAACTATGGCTACACCTTC; CDR3 protein: CAWSAGANYGYTF
V gene: TRBV29-1; CDR3 length: 12; clone size: .; D gene: .; J gene: TRBJ2-5; CDR3 DNA: TGCAGCGTTGCTAGAGGGCAAGAGACCCAGTACTTC; CDR3 protein: CSVARGQETQYF
V gene: TRBV19; CDR3 length: 15; clone size: .; D gene: TRBD2; J gene: TRBJ2-1; CDR3 DNA: TGTGCCAGTAGTATTCTAACGGGAGGGCCGGATGAGCAGTTCTTC; CDR3 protein: CASSILTGGPDEQFF
V gene: TRBV19; CDR3 length: 13; clone size: .; D gene: .; J gene: TRBJ1-6; CDR3 DNA: TGTGCCAGCGGGAGGGGTTTGGGGTCACCCCTCCACTTT; CDR3 protein: CASGRGLGSPLHF
V gene: TRBV19; CDR3 length: 17; clone size: .; D gene: TRBD1; J gene: TRBJ1-5; CDR3 DNA: TGTGCCAGTAGTCTGGGGACAGGGGGTAAGGGCAATCAGCCCCAGCATTTT; CDR3 protein: CASSLGTGGKGNQPQHF